One and the same sample provided the 10 T cell receptor beta chains below, sequenced in a study of TIL therapy for anti-PD-1-resistant metastatic lung cancer. Time point indicated: pre-treatment sample, taken before nivolumab and TIL therapy. The libraries were made with immunoSEQ v3. TCRdb's copy holds only in-frame clones and misses some; the assay was immunoSEQ multiplex PCR. The sample holds approximately 50,000 clones, 81% seen once. The material was blood, obtained at baseline. The source of these receptors is a person between 25 and 79 years old with non-small cell lung cancer.

In DNA form, the CDR3 reads TGTGCCAGCAGCTTAACAGGGGGCTCCTACGAGCAGTACTTC. Translated, it gives CASSLTGGSYEQYF. V is TRBV11-2 and J is TRBJ2-7; 8 bases are shared with TRBD1. The V gene end was trimmed by 2 bases and the J gene end by 0 bases; junction bases not matched to a gene: 0. Germline CDR1 and CDR2: SGHAT and FQNNGV. The CDR3 runs 14 residues.

The chain is built from TRBV28 and TRBJ2-7, with D perhaps TRBD1 (5 bases). The CDR3 has 13 amino acids. Germline V gene sequence: CDR1 MDHEN, CDR2 SYDVKM. Trimming left V 3 bases short and J 4 bases short, with 10 bases between. The CDR3 is CASSLNRLYEQYF. CDR3 bases: TGTGCCAGCAGTTTGAACAGGTTATACGAGCAGTACTTC.

J is TRBJ1-2 and V is TRBV4-3; D possibly corresponds to TRBD1 (6 bases). This CDR3 has 14 amino acids. The V end lost 0 bases, the J end lost 2 bases, and 7 bases lay between the germline ends. Germline CDR1 and CDR2: LGHNA and YSLEER. The CDR3 sequence: CASSQDQGNYGYTF. The CDR3 DNA sequence: TGCGCCAGCAGCCAAGATCAGGGGAACTATGGCTACACCTTC.

The CDR3 loop reads CASSLIIHYGYTF. The CDR3 DNA follows: TGTGCCAGCAGTTTAATTATTCACTATGGCTACACCTTC. The rearrangement uses TRBV28 and TRBJ1-2; D remains ambiguous. Germline lookup yields CDR1 MDHEN and CDR2 SYDVKM. This CDR3 spans 13 amino acids. The V end was cut by 2 bases, the J end by 3 bases, with 7 bases between.

The chain employs TRBV7-9 and TRBJ1-3; no firm D call. Germline loops: CDR1 SEHNR, CDR2 FQNEAQ (reference sequence). The CDR3 is made up of 13 amino acids. The V end was cut by 5 bases, the J end by 3 bases, with 8 bases between. CDR3 amino acids: CASSPLGGNTIYF. The CDR3 DNA follows: TGTGCCAGCAGCCCACTCGGTGGAAACACCATATATTTT.

J is TRBJ1-1 and V is TRBV19; D unresolved. Germline CDR1 is LNHDA and CDR2 is SQIVND (reference sequence). V gave up 0 bases and J gave up 4 bases, with 12 bases separating them. This CDR3 is 15 amino acids long. The DNA of the CDR3 is TGTGCCAGTAGTATAGATGGATTCGGCGCCACTGAAGCTTTCTTT. This gives the protein CASSIDGFGATEAFF.

The V call is TRBV9, the J call TRBJ2-5; the D call may be TRBD1 or TRBD2 (5 bases each). The CDR3 totals 15 residues. With 3 bases removed from V and 4 bases from J, the gap between germline ends came to 16 bases. The germline gives CDR1 SGDLS, CDR2 YYNGEE. CDR3 nucleotides: TGTGCCAGCAGCGCCCGGGTGGGGGTAGGAGAGACCCAGTACTTC. This translates into CASSARVGVGETQYF.

The CDR3, as DNA: TGTGCCAGCAGTCTAATATCAACTACCACCGGGGAGCTGTTTTTT. Translation gives CASSLISTTTGELFF. The chain uses TRBV2 and TRBJ2-2; D gene ambiguous. V was cut by 5 bases and J by 4 bases, with 14 bases left in between. The CDR3 runs to 15 residues. Germline V gives CDR1 SNHLY, CDR2 FYNNEI.

V is TRBV7-9 and J is TRBJ2-7, with TRBD2 as a possible D gene (7 bases). Germline V gives CDR1 SEHNR, CDR2 FQNEAQ (reference sequence). This CDR3 has 16 amino acids. The V end lost 5 bases, the J end lost 5 bases, and 22 bases lay between the germline ends. The CDR3 here is CASSPLGEGVPHEQYF. CDR3 sequence (DNA): TGTGCCAGCAGCCCCCTCGGGGAGGGGGTACCACACGAGCAGTACTTC.

The chain couples TRBV19 to TRBJ1-5, with D possibly being TRBD1 (5 bases). CDR3 size: 15 residues. V was cut by 5 bases and J by 4 bases, with 15 bases left in between. Looked up from germline, CDR1 is LNHDA and CDR2 is SQIVND (reference sequence). Here the CDR3 DNA reads TGTGCCAGTAGTCCTGGGGGAAGTCGGAATCAGCCCCAGCATTTT. Translated, it gives CASSPGGSRNQPQHF. Full variable domain (rest looked up from reference TRBV19 and TRBJ1-5): DGGITQSPKYLFRKEGQNVTLSCEQNLNHDAMYWYRQDPGQGLRLIYYSQIVNDFQKGDIAEGYSVSREKKESFPLTVTSAQKNPTAFYLCASSPGGSRNQPQHFGDGTRLSIL.